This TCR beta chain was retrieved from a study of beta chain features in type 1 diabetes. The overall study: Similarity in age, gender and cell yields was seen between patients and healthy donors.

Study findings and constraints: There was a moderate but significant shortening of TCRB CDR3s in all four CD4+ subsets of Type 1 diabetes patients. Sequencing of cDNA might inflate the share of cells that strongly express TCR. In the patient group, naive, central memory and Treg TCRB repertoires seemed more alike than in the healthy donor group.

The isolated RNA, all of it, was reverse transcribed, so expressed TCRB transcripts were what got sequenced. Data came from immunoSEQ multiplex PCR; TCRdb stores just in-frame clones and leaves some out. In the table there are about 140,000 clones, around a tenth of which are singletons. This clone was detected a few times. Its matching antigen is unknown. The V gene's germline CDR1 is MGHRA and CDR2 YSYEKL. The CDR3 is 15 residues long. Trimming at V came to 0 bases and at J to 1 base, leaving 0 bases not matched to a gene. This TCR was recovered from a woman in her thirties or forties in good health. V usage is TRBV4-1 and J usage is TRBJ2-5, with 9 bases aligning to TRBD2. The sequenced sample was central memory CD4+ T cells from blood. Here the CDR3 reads CASSQERGGQETQYF. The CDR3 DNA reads TGCGCCAGCAGCCAAGAGCGGGGGGGCCAAGAGACCCAGTACTTC.